The 32 T cell receptor beta chains presented below share a single source sample, sequenced in a study of CD8 T cells in Susac syndrome. When the RNA was reverse transcribed, random hexamers were used with an input of roughly 0.45 to 1 ug. Using its own MiXCR run on the immunoSEQ multiplex PCR reads, TCRdb lists one record per CDR3 protein. The repertoire includes some 160,000 distinct CDR3 sequences, 92% of them detected once, and around 0.08% sits in the top ten. What was sequenced was CD4+ T cells from PBMCs. Receptors originate from a human donor in good health.

The V call is TRBV14, the J call TRBJ2-2; the D gene is possibly TRBD2 (7 bases). CDR1 is SGHDN, CDR2 FVKESK, per germline. Between the trimmed V and J ends, which lost 2 bases and 4 bases, there was a span of 14 bases. The CDR3 is made up of 16 amino acids. CDR3 coding DNA: TGTGCCAGCAGCCAACCTGAGGGGGGGGCCACCGGGGAGCTGTTTTTT. As protein: CASSQPEGGATGELFF.

This clonotype occurred once. The chain joins TRBV5-1 to TRBJ1-2; tentative D call: TRBD1 (6 bases). Trimming shortened V by 2 bases and J by 6 bases, and 17 bases separated the two germline ends. This CDR3 has 15 residues. Germline V CDR1 and CDR2: SGHRS, YFSETQ. The CDR3 region is CASSFGQGRPDGYTF. In nucleotides, the CDR3 is TGCGCCAGCAGCTTCGGGCAGGGGCGCCCTGATGGCTACACCTTC.

The chain uses TRBV14 and TRBJ2-7; TRBD2 is a possible D gene (6 bases). CDR1 and CDR2 (germline): SGHDN, FVKESK. This CDR3 has 15 amino acids. The V end lost 0 bases, the J end lost 4 bases, and 13 bases lay between the germline ends. The CDR3 coding sequence is TGTGCCAGCAGCCAAGATGCGGGGCTGGGATACGAGCAGTACTTC. Amino acids: CASSQDAGLGYEQYF.

The chain carries TRBV30 and TRBJ2-7, with unresolved D. There are 13 residues in the CDR3. CDR1 and CDR2 from the germline V gene are GTSNPN and SVGIG (reference sequence). V lost 3 bases and J lost 2, with 11 bases in between. CDR3 nucleotides: TGTGCCTGGAGCAAGGCAGCGACCTACGAGCAGTACTTC. Amino acids: CAWSKAATYEQYF.

This chain uses TRBV20-1 with TRBJ2-1; D perhaps matches TRBD2 (5 bases). The CDR3 is 12 residues long. CDR1 is DFQATT and CDR2 is SNEGSKA in the germline V gene (reference sequence). V gave up 7 bases and J gave up 7 bases, with 14 bases separating them. The CDR3 region is CSGGPYRNEQFF. The CDR3 region has the DNA TGCAGTGGCGGGCCTTACCGGAATGAGCAGTTCTTC.

This clonotype was seen once. CDR3 residues: CASSSNPRTSDEQYF. The CDR3, as DNA: TGTGCCAGCAGCTCCAACCCTCGGACTAGCGACGAGCAGTACTTC. The rearrangement joins TRBV7-2 to TRBJ2-7; TRBD2 matches 9 bases. Germline trimming cut 4 bases from V and 5 bases from J; bases unmatched to any gene: 9. CDR3 size: 15 residues. CDR1 and CDR2 from the germline V gene are SGHTA and FQGNSA.

The gene calls are TRBV20-1 and TRBJ2-6; D perhaps matches TRBD2 (6 bases). This CDR3 spans 18 amino acids. The germline gives CDR1 DFQATT, CDR2 SNEGSKA (reference sequence). V shed 0 bases and J shed 0 bases, with 15 bases lying between them. This chain's CDR3 is CSARDLRDRPSGANVLTF. The CDR3 coding sequence is TGCAGTGCTAGAGATCTGCGGGACCGACCCTCTGGGGCCAACGTCCTGACTTTC.

The chain uses TRBV28 and TRBJ1-2; D ambiguous. The CDR3 runs to 15 residues. The V gene lost 7 bases and the J gene lost 4 bases, with 19 bases spanning the gap. Germline V lookup: CDR1 MDHEN, CDR2 SYDVKM. CDR3 protein: CASKSQTKGGYGYTF. CDR3 bases: TGTGCCAGCAAGTCGCAGACGAAGGGCGGCTATGGCTACACCTTC.

The chain joins TRBV25-1 to TRBJ2-5; D is uncertain. The CDR3 covers 14 residues. The germline V and J ends were trimmed by 1 base and 2 bases, with 8 bases remaining between them. Looked up from germline, CDR1 is MGHDK and CDR2 is SYGVNS. CDR3: CASSELGFQETQYF. CDR3 coding DNA: TGTGCCAGCAGTGAATTGGGCTTTCAAGAGACCCAGTACTTC. The full variable domain, its missing parts supplied by reference TRBV25-1 and TRBJ2-5, is EADIYQTPRYLVIGTGKKITLECSQTMGHDKMYWYQQDPGMELHLIHYSYGVNSTEKGDLSSESTVSRIRTEHFPLTLESARPSHTSQYLCASSELGFQETQYFGPGTRLLVL.

The V gene is TRBV5-1, the J gene TRBJ2-5; maybe TRBD2 (6 bases). The CDR3 has 15 amino acids. Germline CDR1 SGHRS, CDR2 YFSETQ. V was cut by 0 bases and J by 4 bases, with 13 bases left in between. The CDR3 DNA is TGCGCCAGCAGCTTGGATCTGGGGACTGGAGAGACCCAGTACTTC. It codes for CASSLDLGTGETQYF.

The chain employs TRBV5-6 and TRBJ2-5; 7 bases align to TRBD1. The V gene's germline CDR1 is SGHDT and CDR2 YYEEEE. The CDR3 totals 16 residues. The V gene end was trimmed by 4 bases and the J gene end by 0 bases; junction bases not matched to a gene: 9. Here the CDR3 DNA reads TGTGCCAGCAGCCCTCCGGGACAGAGGTACCAAGAGACCCAGTACTTC. Translating it yields CASSPPGQRYQETQYF.

The genes are TRBV5-1 and TRBJ2-5; 11 bases match TRBD2. Looked up from germline, CDR1 is SGHRS and CDR2 is YFSETQ. V was clipped by 1 base and J by 5 bases; unmatched bases: 7. This CDR3 spans 16 amino acids. The CDR3 DNA is TGCGCCAGCAGCTTGACTAGCGGGGGCGCCGCGGAGACCCAGTACTTC. This codes for CASSLTSGGAAETQYF.

CDR3 region: CASHLAGGYNEQFF. The CDR3, as DNA: TGTGCCAGTCATCTAGCGGGAGGTTACAATGAGCAGTTCTTC. V usage is TRBV2 and J usage is TRBJ2-1, with TRBD2 matching over 11 bases. V shed 9 bases, J shed 4 bases, and the junction held 5 bases outside the gene matches. Germline V lookup: CDR1 SNHLY, CDR2 FYNNEI. The CDR3 has 14 residues.

This clonotype was seen only once. J is TRBJ2-7 and V is TRBV30; 9 bases map to TRBD1. The V segment lost 3 bases and the J segment 2 bases; nucleotides outside the gene matches: 11. The germline CDR1 and CDR2 sequences are GTSNPN and SVGIG (reference sequence). This CDR3 comprises 16 residues. The DNA of the CDR3 is TGTGCCTGGAGCCCTCTTACCGGGACAGGGCCCTACGAGCAGTACTTC. Encoded protein: CAWSPLTGTGPYEQYF.

The chain links TRBV6-1 to TRBJ1-5, with 7 bases aligning to TRBD1. The CDR3 is made up of 15 amino acids. In germline, CDR1 is MNHNS, CDR2 SASEGT. With 3 bases clipped from V and 1 base from J, the junction kept 3 bases outside the gene matches. Here the CDR3 DNA reads TGTGCCAGCAGTGACCCAGGGGGAAGCAATCAGCCCCAGCATTTT. Translated, it gives CASSDPGGSNQPQHF.

This chain uses TRBV18 with TRBJ2-1; TRBD1 matches at 9 bases. Looked up from germline, CDR1 is KGHSH and CDR2 is LQKENI. The CDR3 spans 14 residues. The trim removed 1 base at V and 5 bases at J, leaving 0 bases unmatched. Written as DNA, the CDR3 is TGTGCCAGCTCACCACGACAGGGGGACAATGAGCAGTTCTTC. Its protein product is CASSPRQGDNEQFF.

In DNA form, the CDR3 reads TGTGCCAGCAGTGAAATCCTAGCGGCGCTCTTATACTTC. Translation: CASSEILAALLYF. V is TRBV2 and J is TRBJ2-7; 7 bases agree with TRBD2. The CDR3 runs 13 residues. V lost 2 bases and J lost 13; bases outside the gene matches: 11. From germline, CDR1 is SNHLY and CDR2 FYNNEI.

CDR3 nucleotide sequence: TGTGCCAGCAGTGACCCCCCCCAGACCCAGTACTTC. Translated: CASSDPPQTQYF. V is TRBV7-2 and J is TRBJ2-5; D is unresolved. The CDR3 extends over 12 amino acids. V lost 6 bases and J lost 6, with 11 bases in between. Germline CDR1 is SGHTA and CDR2 is FQGNSA.

The chain recombines TRBV6-6 with TRBJ2-6; the D is unclear. The CDR3 totals 15 residues. V was trimmed by 2 bases and J by 3 bases, leaving 8 bases between them. The germline gives CDR1 MNHNY, CDR2 SVGAGI (reference sequence). The CDR3 reads CASSYRRVGANVLTF. CDR3 DNA: TGTGCCAGCAGTTACCGAAGGGTTGGGGCCAACGTCCTGACTTTC.

This chain links TRBV7-3 with TRBJ2-6, with D possibly being TRBD1 or TRBD2 (5 bases each). V dropped 0 bases and J dropped 0 bases, with 12 bases sitting between them. There are 18 residues in the CDR3. Germline CDR1 and CDR2: SGHTA and FQGTGA. The CDR3 nucleotides are TGTGCCAGCAGCTTAACATCGGGACCCATCTCTGGGGCCAACGTCCTGACTTTC. This codes for CASSLTSGPISGANVLTF.

This chain uses TRBV4-1 with TRBJ1-5; tentatively, D is TRBD1 (5 bases). The germline CDR1 and CDR2 sequences are MGHRA and YSYEKL. CDR3 length equals 16 residues. V gave up 0 bases and J gave up 7 bases, with 16 bases separating them. For the CDR3, the DNA is TGCGCCAGCAGCCAAGATACAGGCAGTCGTAGCCAGCCCCAGCATTTT. Protein product: CASSQDTGSRSQPQHF.

The rearrangement links TRBV5-1 to TRBJ2-3; 8 bases agree with TRBD2. The CDR3 extends over 16 amino acids. With 0 bases clipped from V and 4 bases from J, the junction kept 7 bases outside the gene matches. CDR1 is SGHRS, CDR2 YFSETQ, per germline. The CDR3 reads CASSLARGLASDTQYF. The CDR3 coding sequence is TGCGCCAGCAGCTTGGCCAGAGGACTAGCCTCAGATACGCAGTATTTT.

The CDR3 here is CASSVGLADRQETQYF. The CDR3 nucleotides are TGTGCCAGCAGTGTGGGACTAGCGGACCGACAAGAGACCCAGTACTTC. The gene calls are TRBV2 and TRBJ2-5; 11 bases are shared with TRBD2. This CDR3 region has 16 residues. The trim removed 4 bases at V and 2 bases at J, leaving 6 bases unmatched. The germline V gene has CDR1 SNHLY and CDR2 FYNNEI.

The rearrangement links TRBV5-1 to TRBJ1-1; tentative D call: TRBD1 (5 bases). The CDR3 has 15 amino acids. V lost 1 base and J 1 base, leaving 11 bases between the germline ends. Germline lookup yields CDR1 SGHRS and CDR2 YFSETQ. The CDR3: CASSLLATENTEAFF. The DNA of the CDR3 is TGCGCCAGCAGCTTGTTGGCGACAGAGAACACTGAAGCTTTCTTT.

The rearrangement uses TRBV28 and TRBJ2-6, with 10 positions matching TRBD1. The CDR3 sequence is 16 residues long. Germline CDR1 is MDHEN and CDR2 is SYDVKM. J lost 0 bases, V lost 5 bases, and 1 base had no gene match. CDR3 protein: CASSGTGDSGANVLTF. The CDR3 DNA reads TGTGCCAGCAGTGGGACAGGGGACTCTGGGGCCAACGTCCTGACTTTC.

The V call is TRBV19, the J call TRBJ1-2, with D hard to call. Between the trimmed V and J ends, which lost 5 bases and 2 bases, there was a span of 15 bases. In germline, CDR1 is LNHDA, CDR2 SQIVND (reference sequence). This CDR3 comprises 15 residues. The CDR3 sequence: CASSYPLAGNYGYTF. The CDR3 bases are TGTGCCAGTAGTTACCCCCTGGCGGGGAACTATGGCTACACCTTC.

The chain has TRBV12-5 and TRBJ1-4; weak D call: TRBD1 (5 bases). V was pared by 6 bases and J by 4 bases, with 9 bases between. Germline V lookup: CDR1 LGHNT, CDR2 FRNRAP. The CDR3 covers 13 residues. CDR3 nucleotides: TGTGCTAGTGGCAACCAGGGTAATGAAAAACTGTTTTTT. Its protein product is CASGNQGNEKLFF.

The genes are TRBV5-1 and TRBJ2-5; D gene ambiguous. Germline values: CDR1 SGHRS, CDR2 YFSETQ. The CDR3 totals 13 residues. Trimming took off 4 bases at V and 3 bases at J, with 10 bases between the two ends. The CDR3 DNA reads as TGCGCCAGCAGCACCGGACGGAAAGAGACCCAGTACTTC. It encodes CASSTGRKETQYF.

This chain connects TRBV9 to TRBJ2-1; 10 positions agree with TRBD1. Germline V gives CDR1 SGDLS, CDR2 YYNGEE. This CDR3 comprises 17 residues. V shed 4 bases and J 2 bases; nucleotides not matched to a gene: 9. The CDR3: CASSFSPGTGAYNEQFF. The CDR3 coding sequence is TGTGCCAGCAGCTTCTCCCCCGGGACAGGGGCCTACAATGAGCAGTTCTTC. The variable domain in full, with the rest retrieved from reference TRBV9 and TRBJ2-1, is DSGVTQTPKHLITATGQRVTLRCSPRSGDLSVYWYQQSLDQGLQFLIQYYNGEERAKGNILERFSAQQFPDLHSELNLSSLELGDSALYFCASSFSPGTGAYNEQFFGPGTRLTVL.

The genes are TRBV4-3 and TRBJ2-5, with D possibly matching TRBD1 (6 bases). The CDR3 covers 15 residues. CDR1 LGHNA and CDR2 YSLEER come from the germline V gene. Trimming left V 4 bases short and J 1 base short, with 13 bases between. CDR3 region: CASSRLTGTQETQYF. DNA of the CDR3: TGCGCCAGCAGCCGACTCACAGGGACCCAAGAGACCCAGTACTTC.

CDR3 loop: CASSLQRDRGRETQYF. CDR3 DNA sequence: TGTGCCAGTAGTTTGCAGCGGGATCGCGGCAGGGAGACCCAGTACTTC. This sequence joins TRBV19 and TRBJ2-5; 7 bases match TRBD2. The CDR3 has 16 amino acids. The V gene's germline CDR1 is LNHDA and CDR2 SQIVND (reference sequence). Unmatched junction bases numbered 14, after V lost 5 bases and J lost 5 bases. Full variable domain (missing parts from reference TRBV19 and TRBJ2-5): DGGITQSPKYLFRKEGQNVTLSCEQNLNHDAMYWYRQDPGQGLRLIYYSQIVNDFQKGDIAEGYSVSREKKESFPLTVTSAQKNPTAFYLCASSLQRDRGRETQYFGPGTRLLVL.

This clonotype is a singleton in its sample. This chain joins TRBV19 and TRBJ1-6; 7 positions match TRBD1. The germline V gene has CDR1 LNHDA and CDR2 SQIVND (reference sequence). J gave up 9 bases and V 4 bases, and 6 bases lay outside the gene matches. The CDR3 runs 14 residues. CDR3 bases: TGTGCCAGTAGTAGCGGACAGGCTCCTTCACCCCTCCACTTT. Protein: CASSSGQAPSPLHF.